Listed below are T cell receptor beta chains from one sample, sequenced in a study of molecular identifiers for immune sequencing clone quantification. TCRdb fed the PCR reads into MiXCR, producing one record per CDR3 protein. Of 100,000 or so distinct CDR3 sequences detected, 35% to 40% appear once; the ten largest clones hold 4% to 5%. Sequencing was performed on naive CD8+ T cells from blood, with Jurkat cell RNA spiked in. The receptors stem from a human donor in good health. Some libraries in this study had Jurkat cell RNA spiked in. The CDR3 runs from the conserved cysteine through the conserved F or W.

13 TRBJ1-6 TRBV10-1 CASSRRGNSPLHF
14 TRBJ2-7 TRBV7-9 CASSTGTGVYEQYF
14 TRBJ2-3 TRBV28 CASSRELGTDTQYF
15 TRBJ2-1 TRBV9 CASSVEGDSYNEQFF
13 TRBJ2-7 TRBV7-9 CASSLAGGIEQYF
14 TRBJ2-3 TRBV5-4 CASSFTTGADTQYF
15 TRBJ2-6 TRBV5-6 CASSLARGGANVLAF
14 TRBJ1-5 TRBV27 CASSFRGVNQPQHF
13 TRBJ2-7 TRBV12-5 CASASGPTYEQYF
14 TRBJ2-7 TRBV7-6 CASSRGTDLYEQYF
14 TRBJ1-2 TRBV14 CASSHLDFDYGYTF
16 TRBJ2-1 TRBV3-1 CASSRGTSGSVYEQFF
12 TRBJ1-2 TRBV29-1 CSVDEGIYGYTF
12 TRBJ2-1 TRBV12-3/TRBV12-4 CASSLRIYEQFF
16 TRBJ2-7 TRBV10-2 CASLGLAGATSYEQYF
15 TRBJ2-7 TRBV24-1 CATSDLSKGHYEQYF
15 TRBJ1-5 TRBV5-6 CASSFGTGGNQPQHF
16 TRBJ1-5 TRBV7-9 CASSPGGTGYNQPQHF
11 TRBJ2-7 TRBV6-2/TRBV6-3 CASSSLEGQYF
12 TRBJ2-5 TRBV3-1 CASLGLGISQYF
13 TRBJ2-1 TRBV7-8 CASTETGNNEQFF
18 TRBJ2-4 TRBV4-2 CASSVISGTATSKNIQYF
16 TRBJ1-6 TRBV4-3 CASSQARGRGGSPLHF
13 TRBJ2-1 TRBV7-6 CASSLLGYNEQFF
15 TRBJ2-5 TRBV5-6 CASSSGQGTGETQYF
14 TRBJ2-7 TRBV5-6 CASSLTGTLYEQYF
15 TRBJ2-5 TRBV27 CASSLRVGGPQPQYF
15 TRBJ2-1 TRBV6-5 CASSYSWDRYNEQFF